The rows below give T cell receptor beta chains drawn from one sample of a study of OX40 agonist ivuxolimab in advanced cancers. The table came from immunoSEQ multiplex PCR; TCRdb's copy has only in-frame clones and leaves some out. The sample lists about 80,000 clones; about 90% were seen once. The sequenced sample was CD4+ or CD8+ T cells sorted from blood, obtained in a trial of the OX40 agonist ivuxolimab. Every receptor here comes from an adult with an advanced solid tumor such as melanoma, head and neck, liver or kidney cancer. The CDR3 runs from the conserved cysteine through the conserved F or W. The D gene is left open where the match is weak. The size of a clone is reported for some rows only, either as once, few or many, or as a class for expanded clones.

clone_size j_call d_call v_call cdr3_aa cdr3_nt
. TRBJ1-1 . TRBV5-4 CASSLEWGAGTEAFF TGTGCCAGCAGCTTGGAGTGGGGGGCGGGAACTGAAGCTTTCTTT
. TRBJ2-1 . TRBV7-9 CASSLGLQGYEQFF TGTGCCAGCAGCTTAGGGTTACAGGGCTATGAGCAGTTCTTC
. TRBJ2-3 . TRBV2 CASSEARGRRDTQYF TGTGCCAGCAGTGAAGCGCGAGGGAGACGAGATACGCAGTATTTT
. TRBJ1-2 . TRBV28 CASSSLGPATYGYTF TGTGCCAGCAGTTCCCTCGGCCCGGCTACGTATGGCTACACCTTC
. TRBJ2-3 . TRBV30 CAWSPSLGDTQYF TGTGCCTGGAGTCCTTCACTGGGAGATACGCAGTATTTT
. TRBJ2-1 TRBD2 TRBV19 CASSIRGLDSYNEQFF TGTGCCAGTAGTATCCGGGGACTAGACTCCTACAATGAGCAGTTCTTC
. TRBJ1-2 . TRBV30 CAWSPVSTGGYTF TGTGCCTGGAGTCCGGTCTCAACGGGCGGCTACACCTTC
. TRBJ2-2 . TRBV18 CASSPPNGGGRTGELFF TGTGCCAGCTCACCACCGAACGGGGGCGGGCGGACCGGGGAGCTGTTTTTT
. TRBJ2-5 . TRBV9 CASSRGPLWETQYF TGTGCCAGCAGCCGGGGACCCCTCTGGGAGACCCAGTACTTC
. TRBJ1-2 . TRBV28 CASSPYRSPTGPTGYTF TGTGCCAGCAGTCCCTACCGATCCCCGACAGGCCCGACGGGCTACACCTTC
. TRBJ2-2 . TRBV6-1 CASRATGRDTGELFF TGTGCCAGCAGGGCCACCGGGAGAGACACCGGGGAGCTGTTTTTT
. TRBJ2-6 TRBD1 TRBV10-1 CASSRQGVGANVLTF TGCGCCAGCAGCCGACAGGGAGTGGGGGCCAACGTCCTGACTTTC
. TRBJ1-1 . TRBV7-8 CASRKQGGGRTEAFF TGTGCCAGCAGGAAACAAGGAGGGGGTAGAACTGAAGCTTTCTTT
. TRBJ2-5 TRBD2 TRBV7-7 CASSRQRGPQETQYF TGTGCCAGCAGCCGACAGCGGGGCCCTCAAGAGACCCAGTACTTC
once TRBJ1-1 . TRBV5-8 CASSFGQGQAFF TGTGCCAGCAGCTTCGGGCAGGGGCAGGCTTTCTTT
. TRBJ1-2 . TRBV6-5 CASSSTDSYGYTF TGTGCCAGCAGTTCAACTGACAGCTATGGCTACACCTTC
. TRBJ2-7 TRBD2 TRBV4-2 CASSQELASGLSSYEQYF TGTGCCAGCAGCCAAGAGCTGGCTAGCGGGTTGAGCTCCTACGAGCAGTACTTC
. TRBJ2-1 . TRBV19 CASARGAISYNEQFF TGTGCCAGCGCTCGTGGCGCAATTTCCTACAATGAGCAGTTCTTC
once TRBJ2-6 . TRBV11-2 CASSLSLRGEYSGANVLTF TGTGCCAGCAGCTTATCGTTAAGGGGCGAATACTCTGGGGCCAACGTCCTGACTTTC
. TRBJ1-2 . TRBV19 CASSIISGYGYTF TGTGCCAGTAGTATTATCTCGGGATATGGCTACACCTTC